This entry concerns a single TCR beta chain. The antigen remains unidentified. V was trimmed by 7 bases and J by 3 bases, leaving 17 bases between them. The CDR3 extends over 15 amino acids. Looked up from germline, CDR1 is MNHNS and CDR2 is SASEGT. The table came from immunoSEQ multiplex PCR; TCRdb's copy has only in-frame clones and leaves some out. This sample carries about 330,000 clones, about 90% of them seen once, and the ten largest clones take roughly 1.2%. The data originate from a study of cytomegalovirus exposure and HLA in healthy donors. Study-wide results and caveats: According to a later analysis, TCR clusters from the first cohort tended to co-occur in the approximately 120 validation repertoires.

Sample: PBMCs. This chain joins TRBV6-1 and TRBJ2-3; the D gene could be TRBD1 or TRBD2 (5 bases each). This TCR derives from a woman younger than 45 in good health and CMV-seropositive. The chain's CDR3 is CASNDVGRQTDTQYF. CDR3 bases: TGTGCCAGCAACGACGTGGGACGACAGACAGATACGCAGTATTTT.